This TCR beta chain was sequenced in a study of blood T cell repertoires in COVID-19. Whole-study context: Specimens from acute and convalescent COVID-19 originated in the United States, Italy and Spain.

This CDR3 comprises 15 residues. Germline CDR1 LNHDA, CDR2 SQIVND (reference sequence). Trimming cost V 5 bases and J 7 bases, with 18 bases left between them. Here immunoSEQ multiplex PCR was the method, and the copy in TCRdb shows in-frame clones only, minus some. The sample has about 110,000 clones; 70% to 90% are singletons. This sequence was found in a human donor in a cohort sampled during active COVID-19. The genes are TRBV19 and TRBJ1-5; D might be TRBD1 (6 bases). Material: peripheral blood. In DNA, the CDR3 is TGTGCCAGTAGTCAGCCAGGGGCAAGAAGGCAGCCCCAGCATTTT. Encoded protein: CASSQPGARRQPQHF. Looking up the rest from reference TRBV19 and TRBJ1-5 gives the full variable domain: DGGITQSPKYLFRKEGQNVTLSCEQNLNHDAMYWYRQDPGQGLRLIYYSQIVNDFQKGDIAEGYSVSREKKESFPLTVTSAQKNPTAFYLCASSQPGARRQPQHFGDGTRLSIL.